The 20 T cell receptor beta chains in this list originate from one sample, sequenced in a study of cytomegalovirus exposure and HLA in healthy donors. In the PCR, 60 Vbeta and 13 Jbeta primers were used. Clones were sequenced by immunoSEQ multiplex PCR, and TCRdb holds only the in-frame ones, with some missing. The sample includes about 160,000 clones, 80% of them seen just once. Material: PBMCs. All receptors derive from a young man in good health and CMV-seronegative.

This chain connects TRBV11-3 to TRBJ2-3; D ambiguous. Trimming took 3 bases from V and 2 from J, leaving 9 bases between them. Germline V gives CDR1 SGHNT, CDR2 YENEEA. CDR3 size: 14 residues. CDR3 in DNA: TGTGCCAGCAGCTTGACACGGTACACAGATACGCAGTATTTT. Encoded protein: CASSLTRYTDTQYF.

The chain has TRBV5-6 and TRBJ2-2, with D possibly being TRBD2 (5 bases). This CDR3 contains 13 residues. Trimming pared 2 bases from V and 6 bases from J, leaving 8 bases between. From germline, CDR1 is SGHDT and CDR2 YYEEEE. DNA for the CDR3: TGTGCCAGCAGCTTCGGGGTGGCCGGGGAGCTGTTTTTT. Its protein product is CASSFGVAGELFF.

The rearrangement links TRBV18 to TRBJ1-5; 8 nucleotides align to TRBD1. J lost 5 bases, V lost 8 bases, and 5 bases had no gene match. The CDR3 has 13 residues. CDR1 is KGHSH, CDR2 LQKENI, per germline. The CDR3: CASTTGEDQPQHF. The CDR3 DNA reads TGTGCCAGCACGACAGGGGAGGATCAGCCCCAGCATTTT.

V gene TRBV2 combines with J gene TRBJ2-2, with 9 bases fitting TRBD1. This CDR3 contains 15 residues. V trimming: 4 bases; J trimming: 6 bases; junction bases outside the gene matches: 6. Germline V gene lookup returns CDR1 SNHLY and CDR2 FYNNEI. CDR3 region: CASSGDREGPGELFF. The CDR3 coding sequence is TGTGCCAGCAGTGGGGACAGGGAGGGGCCCGGGGAGCTGTTTTTT.

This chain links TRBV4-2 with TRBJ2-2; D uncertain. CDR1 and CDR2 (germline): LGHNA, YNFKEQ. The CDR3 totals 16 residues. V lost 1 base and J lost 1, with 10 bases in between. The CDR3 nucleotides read TGTGCCAGCAGCCAAGGGGCAGCCGTGAACACCGGGGAGCTGTTTTTT. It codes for CASSQGAAVNTGELFF.

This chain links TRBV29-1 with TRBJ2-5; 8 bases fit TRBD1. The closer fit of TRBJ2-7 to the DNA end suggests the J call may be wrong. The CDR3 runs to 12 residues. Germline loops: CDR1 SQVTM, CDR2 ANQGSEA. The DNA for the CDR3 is TGCAGCGTAGGGACAGGACTCTACGAGCAGTACTTC. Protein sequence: CSVGTGLYEQYF.

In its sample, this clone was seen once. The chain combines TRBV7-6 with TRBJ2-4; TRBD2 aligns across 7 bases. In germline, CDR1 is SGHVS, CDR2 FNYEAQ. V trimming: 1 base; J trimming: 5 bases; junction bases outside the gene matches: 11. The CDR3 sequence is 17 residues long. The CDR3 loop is CASSLGVAGGGENIQYF. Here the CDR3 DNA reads TGTGCCAGCAGCTTAGGAGTAGCGGGCGGTGGGGAAAACATTCAGTACTTC.

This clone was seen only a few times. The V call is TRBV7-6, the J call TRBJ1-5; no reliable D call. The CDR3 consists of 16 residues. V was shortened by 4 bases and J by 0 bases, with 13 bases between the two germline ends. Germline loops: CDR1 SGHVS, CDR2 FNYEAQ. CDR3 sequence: CASSSSTLTSNQPQHF. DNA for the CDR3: TGTGCCAGCAGCTCTAGTACCCTCACTAGCAATCAGCCCCAGCATTTT.

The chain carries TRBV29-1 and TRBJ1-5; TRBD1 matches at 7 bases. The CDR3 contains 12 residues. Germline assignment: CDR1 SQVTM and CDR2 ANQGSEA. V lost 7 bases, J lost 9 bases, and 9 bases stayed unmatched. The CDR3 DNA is TGCAGCGCCGAGGACAGGTCAGGGCCCCAGCATTTT. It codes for CSAEDRSGPQHF.

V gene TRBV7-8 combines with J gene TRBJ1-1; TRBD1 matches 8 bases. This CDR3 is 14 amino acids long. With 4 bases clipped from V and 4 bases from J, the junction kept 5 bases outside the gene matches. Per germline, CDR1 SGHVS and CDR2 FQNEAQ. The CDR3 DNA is TGTGCCAGCAGCTCGTACAGGGGGAGCACTGAAGCTTTCTTT. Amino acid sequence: CASSSYRGSTEAFF.

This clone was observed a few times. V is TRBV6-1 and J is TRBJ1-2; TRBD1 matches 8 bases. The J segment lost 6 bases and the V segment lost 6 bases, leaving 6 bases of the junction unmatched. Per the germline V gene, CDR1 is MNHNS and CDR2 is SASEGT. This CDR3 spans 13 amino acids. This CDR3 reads CASSLTGVDGYTF. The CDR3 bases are TGTGCCAGCAGCTTGACAGGGGTAGATGGCTACACCTTC.

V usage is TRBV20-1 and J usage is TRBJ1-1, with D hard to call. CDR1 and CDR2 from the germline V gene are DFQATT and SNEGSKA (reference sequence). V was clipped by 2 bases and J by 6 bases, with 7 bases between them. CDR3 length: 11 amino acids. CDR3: CSARPIAEAFF. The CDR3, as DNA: TGCAGTGCTAGACCAATTGCTGAAGCTTTCTTT.

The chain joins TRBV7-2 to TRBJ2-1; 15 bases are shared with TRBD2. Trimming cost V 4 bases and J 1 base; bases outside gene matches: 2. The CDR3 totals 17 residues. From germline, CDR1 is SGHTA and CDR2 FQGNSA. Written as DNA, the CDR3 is TGTGCCAGCAGCTGGGGACTAGCGGGGGGATCCTACAATGAGCAGTTCTTC. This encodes CASSWGLAGGSYNEQFF.

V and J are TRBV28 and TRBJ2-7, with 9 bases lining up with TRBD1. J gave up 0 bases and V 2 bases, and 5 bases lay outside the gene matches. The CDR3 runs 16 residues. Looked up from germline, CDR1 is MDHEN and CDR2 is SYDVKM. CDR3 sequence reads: CASSLPTGGSSYEQYF. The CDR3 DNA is TGTGCCAGCAGTTTACCGACAGGGGGAAGCTCCTACGAGCAGTACTTC.

CDR3 in DNA: TGTGCCAGCGAAAATAGGCAGGGAACCCTTATTCAAGAGACCCAGTACTTC. It specifies CASENRQGTLIQETQYF. This rearrangement joins TRBV7-6 to TRBJ2-5; tentative D call: TRBD1 (5 bases). This CDR3 comprises 17 residues. Germline CDR1 is SGHVS and CDR2 is FNYEAQ. Between the trimmed V and J ends, which lost 8 bases and 2 bases, there was a span of 24 bases.

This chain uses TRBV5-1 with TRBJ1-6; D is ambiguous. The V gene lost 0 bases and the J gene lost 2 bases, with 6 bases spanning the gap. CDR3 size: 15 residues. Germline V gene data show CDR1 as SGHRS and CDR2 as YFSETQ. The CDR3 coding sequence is TGCGCCAGCAGCTTGGCGGGGACCTATAATTCACCCCTCCACTTT. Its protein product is CASSLAGTYNSPLHF.

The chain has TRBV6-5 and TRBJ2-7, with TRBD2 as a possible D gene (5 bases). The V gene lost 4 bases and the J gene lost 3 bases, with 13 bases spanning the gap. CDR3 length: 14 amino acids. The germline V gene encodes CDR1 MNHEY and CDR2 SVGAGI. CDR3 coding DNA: TGTGCCAGCAGTTCCGCGGACTTGTACTACGAGCAGTACTTC. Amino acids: CASSSADLYYEQYF.

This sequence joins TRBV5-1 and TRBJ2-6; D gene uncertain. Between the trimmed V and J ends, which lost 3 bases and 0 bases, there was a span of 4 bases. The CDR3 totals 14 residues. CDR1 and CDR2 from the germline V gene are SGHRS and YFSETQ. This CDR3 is CASSSYSGANVLTF. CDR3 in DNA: TGCGCCAGCAGCTCCTACTCTGGGGCCAACGTCCTGACTTTC.

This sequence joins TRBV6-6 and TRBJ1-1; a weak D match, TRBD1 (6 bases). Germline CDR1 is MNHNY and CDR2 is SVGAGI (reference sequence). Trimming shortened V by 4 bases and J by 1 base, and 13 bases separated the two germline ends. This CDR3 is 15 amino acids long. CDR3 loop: CASSWTGTTNTEAFF. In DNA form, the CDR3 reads TGTGCCAGCAGTTGGACCGGGACAACGAACACTGAAGCTTTCTTT.

CDR3 amino acids: CASRDREGQPQHF. For the CDR3, the DNA is TGTGCCAGCAGGGACAGGGAGGGACAGCCCCAGCATTTT. The J gene is TRBJ1-5, the V gene TRBV7-2, with 8 bases matching TRBD1. Losses at the gene ends were 6 bases for V and 7 bases for J; bases not matched to a gene: 5. The CDR3 length is 13 residues. Germline V gives CDR1 SGHTA, CDR2 FQGNSA.